The 21 T cell receptor beta chains reported below all come from one sample, sequenced in a study of cytomegalovirus exposure and HLA in healthy donors. The study ran its PCR with 60 Vbeta and 13 Jbeta primers. The data were produced by immunoSEQ multiplex PCR, yet TCRdb's version contains in-frame clones alone and is incomplete. The data hold about 150,000 clones, with 80% observed a single time. The sample consisted of PBMCs. The origin of the receptors is a woman aged 40 to 50 in good health and CMV-seronegative.

The rearrangement links TRBV19 to TRBJ1-2; 9 bases line up with TRBD1. The length of the CDR3 is 14 residues. The germline V gene has CDR1 LNHDA and CDR2 SQIVND (reference sequence). V lost 5 bases to trimming and J lost 6 bases; unmatched junction nucleotides: 7. CDR3 DNA: TGTGCCAGTAGTGAAACAGGGGGCCAGGATGGCTACACCTTC. The encoded protein is CASSETGGQDGYTF.

The V gene is TRBV10-1, the J gene TRBJ2-1, with D perhaps TRBD2 (6 bases). The CDR3 has 15 amino acids. Germline V CDR1 and CDR2: WNHNN, SYGVQD (reference sequence). V was clipped by 0 bases and J by 4 bases, with 10 bases between them. CDR3 loop: CASSESIGGYNEQFF. In nucleotides, the CDR3 is TGCGCCAGCAGTGAGTCGATAGGAGGGTACAATGAGCAGTTCTTC.

The chain employs TRBV28 and TRBJ2-2, with TRBD2 matching over 7 bases. Germline CDR1 is MDHEN and CDR2 is SYDVKM. CDR3 length equals 18 residues. Trimming cost V 5 bases and J 1 base; bases outside gene matches: 13. CDR3: CASSLHSYGGVNTGELFF. The DNA of the CDR3 is TGTGCCAGCAGTCTCCATTCATATGGGGGGGTGAACACCGGGGAGCTGTTTTTT.

The chain carries TRBV28 and TRBJ1-2, with D perhaps matching TRBD1 (6 bases). The length of the CDR3 is 12 residues. The germline V gene has CDR1 MDHEN and CDR2 SYDVKM. V was cut by 10 bases and J by 3 bases, with 12 bases left in between. CDR3 nucleotides: TGTGCCACCCCGGGGGGCGACTATGGCTACACCTTC. Its protein is CATPGGDYGYTF.

The chain recombines TRBV28 with TRBJ1-2, with no clear D. In germline, CDR1 is MDHEN, CDR2 SYDVKM. The CDR3 is made up of 15 amino acids. The V end lost 6 bases, the J end lost 0 bases, and 14 bases lay between the germline ends. Here the CDR3 reads CASSFGVQANYGYTF. The CDR3 DNA reads as TGTGCCAGCAGCTTTGGAGTCCAAGCTAACTATGGCTACACCTTC.

The rearrangement links TRBV11-2 to TRBJ2-7, with unresolved D. V was pared by 3 bases and J by 3 bases, with 3 bases between. The CDR3 is 11 amino acids. Germline V CDR1 and CDR2: SGHAT, FQNNGV. This CDR3 reads CASSFYYEQYF. The CDR3 DNA follows: TGTGCCAGCAGCTTTTACTACGAGCAGTACTTC.

The V gene is TRBV2, the J gene TRBJ2-2; 9 bases fit TRBD1. V shed 5 bases and J 5 bases; nucleotides not matched to a gene: 9. The germline V gene has CDR1 SNHLY and CDR2 FYNNEI. The CDR3 covers 16 residues. This CDR3 is CASSTRTGVGTGELFF. DNA for the CDR3: TGTGCCAGCAGTACACGGACAGGGGTAGGGACCGGGGAGCTGTTTTTT.

The rearrangement links TRBV18 to TRBJ1-2; D uncertain. V dropped 0 bases and J dropped 5 bases, with 7 bases sitting between them. The CDR3 runs to 13 residues. From germline, CDR1 is KGHSH and CDR2 LQKENI. CDR3 region: CASSPPGIYGYTF. Here the CDR3 DNA reads TGTGCCAGCTCACCACCGGGCATTTATGGCTACACCTTC.

The genes are TRBV6-6 and TRBJ2-5; 8 positions match TRBD1. Trimming cost V 7 bases and J 2 bases; bases outside gene matches: 3. This CDR3 contains 13 residues. The germline V gene has CDR1 MNHNY and CDR2 SVGAGI (reference sequence). CDR3 coding DNA: TGTGCCAGCACAAGACAGGGGCAAGAGACCCAGTACTTC. It encodes CASTRQGQETQYF.

The rearrangement links TRBV4-2 to TRBJ2-3; 12 nucleotides match TRBD2. Germline CDR1 LGHNA, CDR2 YNFKEQ. The CDR3 has 17 amino acids. The ends lost 0 bases at V and 4 bases at J; junction bases unmatched: 5. CDR3 in DNA: TGTGCCAGCAGCCAAGATCCGGCTAGCGGGAGGGCAGATACGCAGTATTTT. It codes for CASSQDPASGRADTQYF.

The chain couples TRBV16 to TRBJ1-5; 11 nucleotides align to TRBD1. Germline V gives CDR1 KGHSY, CDR2 FQNENV. The V gene end was trimmed by 4 bases and the J gene end by 1 base; junction bases not matched to a gene: 15. The CDR3 has 20 amino acids. As DNA, the CDR3 is TGTGCCAGCAGCCCCATTACCGGGACAGGGGGGTTATGGAGCAATCAGCCCCAGCATTTT. Its protein product is CASSPITGTGGLWSNQPQHF.

This clone occurred once. This sequence joins TRBV28 and TRBJ2-2, with 7 bases aligning to TRBD1. This CDR3 region has 18 residues. Trimming removed 4 bases from V and 1 base from J; junction bases left unmatched: 12. Germline CDR1 is MDHEN and CDR2 is SYDVKM. CDR3 residues: CASSSLLSGTVNTGELFF. CDR3 bases: TGTGCCAGCAGTTCTCTATTATCCGGGACAGTGAACACCGGGGAGCTGTTTTTT.

The V and J genes are TRBV5-1 and TRBJ2-1; TRBD2 aligns across 10 bases. This CDR3 is built from 15 residues. CDR1 is SGHRS, CDR2 YFSETQ, per germline. Losses at the gene ends were 2 bases for V and 6 bases for J; bases not matched to a gene: 5. DNA for the CDR3: TGCGCCAGCAGCTTTGTAGCGGGGGGCGGCAATGAGCAGTTCTTC. Translation gives CASSFVAGGGNEQFF.

The rearrangement joins TRBV30 to TRBJ2-3; D perhaps matches TRBD1 (6 bases). V lost 6 bases and J lost 5, with 21 bases in between. CDR1 is GTSNPN and CDR2 is SVGIG in the germline V gene (reference sequence). CDR3 length: 15 residues. The CDR3 nucleotides are TGTGCCTGCCCCCATTCCAGGGGAACTGGAGATACGCAGTATTTT. This gives the protein CACPHSRGTGDTQYF. The complete variable domain, with remaining parts taken from reference TRBV30 and TRBJ2-3, reads SQTIHQWPATLVQPVGSPLSLECTVEGTSNPNLYWYRQAAGRGLQLLFYSVGIGQISSEVPQNLSASRPQDRQFILSSKKLLLSDSGFYLCACPHSRGTGDTQYFGPGTRLTVL.

CDR3 in amino acids: CASSPVSGRGSYEQYF. CDR3 DNA: TGTGCCAGCAGCCCGGTTAGCGGGAGGGGTTCCTACGAGCAGTACTTC. The rearrangement links TRBV11-2 to TRBJ2-7, with TRBD2 matching over 11 bases. Germline-derived CDR1 and CDR2 are SGHAT and FQNNGV. This CDR3 has 16 residues. V lost 5 bases and J lost 1; bases outside the gene matches: 7.

The CDR3, as DNA: TGTGCCTGGGGCCGGGACTATGGCTACACCTTC. Translated, it gives CAWGRDYGYTF. The chain couples TRBV30 to TRBJ1-2; D gene unclear. V was trimmed by 5 bases and J by 3 bases, leaving 7 bases between them. The CDR3 is 11 residues long. Per germline, CDR1 GTSNPN and CDR2 SVGIG (reference sequence).

The chain employs TRBV6-5 and TRBJ1-1; D ambiguous. This CDR3 has 11 amino acids. Germline V CDR1 and CDR2: MNHEY, SVGAGI. Between the trimmed V and J ends, which lost 6 bases and 3 bases, there was a span of 5 bases. CDR3 coding DNA: TGTGCCAGCAGGCGGGACACTGAAGCTTTCTTT. Translation: CASRRDTEAFF.

This chain joins TRBV7-9 and TRBJ1-5; tentative D call: TRBD1 (6 bases). The germline CDR1 and CDR2 sequences are SEHNR and FQNEAQ (reference sequence). The CDR3 totals 14 residues. The V end lost 1 base, the J end lost 7 bases, and 11 bases lay between the germline ends. The CDR3, as DNA: TGTGCCAGCAGCTTAGGAGGGAGGGGGCAGCCCCAGCATTTT. Translating gives CASSLGGRGQPQHF.

The CDR3 loop is CASSLDRRRGITEAFF. CDR3 nucleotides: TGTGCCAGCAGCCTCGACAGGCGGAGAGGAATCACTGAAGCTTTCTTT. The rearrangement links TRBV7-9 to TRBJ1-1; perhaps TRBD1 as D (6 bases). This CDR3 region has 16 residues. Trimming removed 5 bases at V and 4 bases at J, with 20 bases between. Germline CDR1 SEHNR, CDR2 FQNEAQ (reference sequence).

This sequence joins TRBV6-1 and TRBJ2-7, with TRBD1 matching 9 bases. V lost 5 bases, J lost 5 bases, and 7 bases stayed unmatched. This CDR3 contains 14 residues. Germline CDR1 is MNHNS and CDR2 is SASEGT. This chain's CDR3 is CASSPTGGRDEQYF. CDR3 DNA sequence: TGTGCCAGCAGTCCAACAGGGGGCCGCGACGAGCAGTACTTC.

The gene calls are TRBV15 and TRBJ2-1; D ambiguous. The germline V gene encodes CDR1 LNHNV and CDR2 YYDKDF (reference sequence). CDR3 length equals 12 residues. V shed 5 bases and J shed 4 bases, with 6 bases lying between them. The CDR3 sequence is CATSYGYNEQFF. CDR3 coding DNA: TGTGCCACCAGCTACGGGTACAATGAGCAGTTCTTC.